This T cell receptor (beta chain) was profiled in a study of blood T cell repertoires in COVID-19 (TCRdb year 2020). Looking at the study overall: Collaborator samples came from the United States, Italy and Spain and covered acute and convalescent phases of COVID-19. The repertoires were released in a freely available public database intended as a resource for research on the immune response to SARS-CoV-2. The sample metadata nearly always contained a de-identified subject ID, COVID-19 status, age in years and sex. Deeply sampled blood TCRbeta repertoires from subjects exposed to, actively infected with, or recovered from COVID-19 were included in the dataset. The prospective study material was composed of cDNA or gDNA derived from T cells, B-cell-depleted T cells, or PBMCs. The samples were drawn from the first 160 participants of the ongoing ImmuneRACE study and from over 950 subjects provided by 6 global collaborators. Where available, HLA class I and class II types were obtained from metadata supplied by the sample provider rather than from assay-based typing. Results the study describes overall, beyond this receptor: The quantity of clinical and demographic metadata differed by source and by participant and was supplied without curation.

The immunoSEQ Assay, a bias-controlled multiplex PCR, was used to amplify TCRbeta CDR3 regions from genomic DNA. Turning to the authors' computational methods: The number of nucleated cells in each sample was estimated from the amplification of reference gene primers within the assay. Sequence reads were collapsed and filtered to measure the absolute abundance of every unique TCRbeta CDR3 rearrangement. For each sample, productive Simpson clonality was calculated as the square root of Simpson's diversity index across productive rearrangements. As stored in TCRdb, this immuneACCESS dataset retains in-frame rearrangements with V and J assigned. A fraction of the clones does not appear; measured against another copy, unresolved V genes explain less than half of the discrepancy, and the remainder lacks a known reason. From that table come the V and J calls and clone size; the DNA was used to work out D and trimming. This sample has roughly 260,000 clones in its table, and under 85% of those were observed once. The ten largest make up 3% to 4% of the sample.

Note on this clone: What antigen it recognizes has not been identified. No quality values exist for individual bases; no much larger clone is one base distant.

The germline V end is reduced by 2 bases and the J end by 5 bases; junction bases left unmatched: 11. Taken from cysteine to phenylalanine, the CDR3 has 16 residues. Solely the CDR3 DNA is kept, with 48 bases framed from the first base. From a lookup of the germline V gene, CDR1 and CDR2 are SGDLS and YYNGEE. Each collaborating institution followed its own protocols to collect whole blood in K2EDTA tubes. For TCRbeta analysis, collaborator samples were shipped as frozen whole blood, as isolated PBMCs, or as DNA extracted from either sample type. Sequencing used peripheral blood. This receptor was obtained from a woman in her thirties or forties with active or convalescent COVID-19. The chain links TRBV9 with TRBJ2-5; a stretch of 8 junction bases matches TRBD2. The CDR3 is CASSVGVASGLETQYF. The DNA reads as follows: TGTGCCAGCAGCGTGGGAGTGGCTAGCGGGTTGGAGACCCAGTACTTC.